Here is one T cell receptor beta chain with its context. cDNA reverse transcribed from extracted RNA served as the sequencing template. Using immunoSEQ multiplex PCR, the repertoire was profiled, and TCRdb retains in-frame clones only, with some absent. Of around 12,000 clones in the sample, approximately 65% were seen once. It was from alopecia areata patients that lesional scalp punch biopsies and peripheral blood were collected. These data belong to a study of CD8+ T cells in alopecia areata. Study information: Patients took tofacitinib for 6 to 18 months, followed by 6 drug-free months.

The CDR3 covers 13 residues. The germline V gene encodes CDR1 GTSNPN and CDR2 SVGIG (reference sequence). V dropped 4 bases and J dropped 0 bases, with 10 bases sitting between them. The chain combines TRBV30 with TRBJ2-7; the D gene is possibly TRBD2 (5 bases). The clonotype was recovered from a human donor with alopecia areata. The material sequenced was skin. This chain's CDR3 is CAWKAVNSYEQYF. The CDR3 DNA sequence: TGTGCCTGGAAAGCGGTGAACTCCTACGAGCAGTACTTC.